This TCR beta chain is drawn from a study of Ad26.COV2.S vaccination and SARS-CoV-2 variants. Study-level information: Participants got Ad26.COV2.S intramuscularly, once or twice 56 days apart.

The CDR3 spans 15 residues. Trimming stripped 3 bases from V and 4 bases from J, with 16 bases between. Germline values: CDR1 SNHLY, CDR2 FYNNEI. Method: immunoSEQ multiplex PCR; TCRdb's copy keeps in-frame clones and lacks some. Of around 500,000 clones listed, 80% to 90% are singletons. Treatment in this sample: about 20 received Ad26.COV2.S at low or high dose, single or two shots; a few received placebo; per-sample allocation not given. Sampling took place 63 days after the first vaccine or placebo injection. Sequenced here: peripheral blood, sampled in a trial of Ad26.COV2.S vaccine versus placebo. The TCR sequence derives from a person aged 18-60 years who received the Ad26.COV2.S COVID-19 vaccine or a placebo. The rearrangement uses TRBV2 and TRBJ2-7; D possibly uses TRBD1 or TRBD2 (6 bases each). This chain's CDR3 is CASSEARGGFYEQYF. Written as DNA, the CDR3 is TGTGCCAGCAGTGAGGCCAGGGGAGGTTTTTACGAGCAGTACTTC. The full variable domain, its missing parts supplied by reference TRBV2 and TRBJ2-7, is EPEVTQTPSHQVTQMGQEVILRCVPISNHLYFYWYRQILGQKVEFLVSFYNNEISEKSEIFDDQFSVERPDGSNFTLKIRSTKLEDSAMYFCASSEARGGFYEQYFGPGTRLTVT.